These T cell receptor beta chains were read from a single sample in a study of CXCR3-negative and CXCR3-positive naive CD8 T cells. TCRdb re-called the 5' RACE reads and shows each CDR3 protein once, DNA omitted. The table for this sample gives approximately 89,000 distinct CDR3 sequences. Sequenced: naive CXCR3+ CD8+ T cells from blood. These receptors all stem from a human donor in good health. Some clones in this sample may be carry-over from other donors' samples. The CDR3 runs from the conserved cysteine through the conserved F or W. Each record gives: J gene, V gene, CDR3 protein.

J: TRBJ2-7
V: TRBV4-1
CDR3: CASSPTRDSYEQYF

J: TRBJ2-7
V: TRBV5-1
CDR3: CASSALALRESYEQYF

J: TRBJ2-5
V: TRBV24-1
CDR3: CATRREGEETQYF

J: TRBJ2-3
V: TRBV12-3/TRBV12-4
CDR3: CASSSPDLTDTQYF

J: TRBJ2-5
V: TRBV12-3/TRBV12-4
CDR3: CASSLWGTGPETQYF

J: TRBJ2-3
V: TRBV28
CDR3: CASSWIDTDTQYF

J: TRBJ1-2
V: TRBV6-5
CDR3: CASSYNPPGQGVDGYTF

J: TRBJ2-1
V: TRBV5-1
CDR3: CASSLVGGENEQFF

J: TRBJ2-3
V: TRBV15
CDR3: CATSSRLALSTDTQYF

J: TRBJ1-1
V: TRBV4-1
CDR3: CASSQEDIDAEAFF

J: TRBJ1-2
V: TRBV7-9
CDR3: CASSPGTKRRTNYGYTF

J: TRBJ1-1
V: TRBV2
CDR3: CASSLPGGEAFF

J: TRBJ2-1
V: TRBV18
CDR3: CASSPSGSYNEQFF

J: TRBJ2-1
V: TRBV9
CDR3: CASSVAGGPPDEQFF

J: TRBJ2-5
V: TRBV11-2
CDR3: CASSLDTGAEETQYF

J: TRBJ2-3
V: TRBV28
CDR3: CASSTGMGTDTQYF

J: TRBJ2-7
V: TRBV28
CDR3: CASIGQSSYEQYF

J: TRBJ2-5
V: TRBV4-3
CDR3: CASSQDLSGVGRRKETQYF

J: TRBJ2-1
V: TRBV10-3
CDR3: CAISESSRNEQFF

J: TRBJ2-5
V: TRBV7-8
CDR3: CASSLPGGSRYQETQYF

J: TRBJ2-7
V: TRBV27
CDR3: CASQHGGPRNEQYF

J: TRBJ2-3
V: TRBV6-4
CDR3: CASSSSGGTDTQYF